These 30 T cell receptor beta chains were sequenced from one sample in a study of T cell responses to AZD1222 COVID-19 vaccine. The method was immunoSEQ multiplex PCR; TCRdb's version includes in-frame clones alone and lacks a portion of them. The sample comprises 150,000 to 200,000 clones, 93% of which are singletons, and about 1% rests with the top ten. The input for sequencing was peripheral blood, taken 28 days after the second AZD1222 dose. Source of these receptors: an adult who received the AZD1222 COVID-19 vaccine.

In nucleotides, the CDR3 is TGCAGCGTTGAAGATAGTTCCTACAATGAGCAGTTCTTC. It yields the protein CSVEDSSYNEQFF. The V gene is TRBV29-1, the J gene TRBJ2-1; D remains ambiguous. The CDR3 runs 13 residues. Germline V gene sequence: CDR1 SQVTM, CDR2 ANQGSEA. The V and J ends lost 0 bases and 1 base respectively, with 4 bases between them.

The chain uses TRBV2 and TRBJ2-7; 8 bases line up with TRBD1. The germline V gene encodes CDR1 SNHLY and CDR2 FYNNEI. The CDR3 has 14 amino acids. With V trimmed by 8 bases and J by 0 bases, 6 bases remained unmatched. The CDR3 reads CASLWDRSSYEQYF. The CDR3 coding sequence is TGTGCCAGCCTCTGGGACAGGAGCTCCTACGAGCAGTACTTC.

This sequence joins TRBV7-2 and TRBJ2-7, with TRBD2 matching 9 bases. Germline values: CDR1 SGHTA, CDR2 FQGNSA. The junction had 7 bases not matched to a gene; V was cut back by 4 bases and J by 0 bases. The CDR3 runs 16 residues. CDR3 sequence: CASSSEREASSYEQYF. The CDR3 bases are TGTGCCAGCAGCTCCGAGCGGGAGGCGAGCTCCTACGAGCAGTACTTC.

The chain couples TRBV9 to TRBJ1-1, with D possibly TRBD1 on 6 matching bases. The CDR3 covers 14 residues. V shed 0 bases and J shed 4 bases, with 10 bases lying between them. Germline loops: CDR1 SGDLS, CDR2 YYNGEE. The CDR3 reads CASSVGGPGTEAFF. In DNA form, the CDR3 reads TGTGCCAGCAGCGTAGGGGGGCCAGGCACTGAAGCTTTCTTT.

CDR3 sequence reads: CASSPGGLEAFF. CDR3 sequence (DNA): TGTGCCAGCAGCCCGGGAGGGTTAGAAGCTTTCTTT. V is TRBV12-3 or TRBV12-4 and J is TRBJ1-1, with no clear D. The CDR3 spans 12 residues. Trimming took 6 bases from V and 8 from J, leaving 13 bases between them.

A word on this clone: Within the sample, other DNA sequences also encode this same CDR3. The chain is built from TRBV12-3 or TRBV12-4 and TRBJ1-2; D ambiguous. The CDR3 runs to 13 residues. Trimming stripped 2 bases from V and 2 bases from J, with 6 bases between. Here the CDR3 DNA reads TGTGCCAGCAGTTTATCGGGGAACTATGGCTACACCTTC. Translation gives CASSLSGNYGYTF.

The rearrangement joins TRBV29-1 to TRBJ1-6, with TRBD1 identical over 7 bases. Looked up from germline, CDR1 is SQVTM and CDR2 is ANQGSEA. The CDR3 is 13 amino acids. Germline trimming cut 3 bases from V and 6 bases from J; bases unmatched to any gene: 2. The chain's CDR3 is CSVETGPNSPLHF. The DNA for the CDR3 is TGCAGCGTTGAGACAGGGCCTAATTCACCCCTCCACTTT.

The J gene is TRBJ1-2, the V gene TRBV21-1; TRBD1 is the table's D call, not checked against the DNA. TRBV21-1 is termed a pseudogene. CDR3 length equals 13 residues. In nucleotides, the CDR3 is TGTGCCAGCGCGGACAGGGGGAAGTATGGCTACACCTTC. This translates into CASADRGKYGYTF.

The genes are TRBV29-1 and TRBJ1-2; D gene unclear. The length of the CDR3 is 11 residues. CDR1 and CDR2 (germline): SQVTM, ANQGSEA. The V end was cut by 6 bases, the J end by 1 base, with 6 bases between. The DNA for the CDR3 is TGCAGCGTCAGGTATAACTATGGCTACACCTTC. As protein: CSVRYNYGYTF.

The J gene is TRBJ1-1, the V gene TRBV11-2; D gene uncertain. Trimming removed 3 bases from V and 6 bases from J, with 8 bases in between. CDR1 and CDR2 (germline): SGHAT, FQNNGV. The CDR3 spans 12 residues. The DNA of the CDR3 is TGTGCCAGCAGCTTTGTACCAGCTGAAGCTTTCTTT. This encodes CASSFVPAEAFF.

The chain uses TRBV15 and TRBJ1-6, with D maybe TRBD1 (6 bases). This CDR3 is 17 amino acids long. The germline V gene has CDR1 LNHNV and CDR2 YYDKDF (reference sequence). The germline V and J ends were trimmed by 5 bases and 3 bases, with 17 bases remaining between them. CDR3 DNA sequence: TGTGCCACCAGCGGTACAGGGTTAAGGCTCTATAATTCACCCCTCCACTTT. It yields the protein CATSGTGLRLYNSPLHF.

This chain joins TRBV5-1 and TRBJ1-2; 8 nucleotides line up with TRBD1. Germline values: CDR1 SGHRS, CDR2 YFSETQ. Trimming at V came to 3 bases and at J to 4 bases, leaving 5 bases not matched to a gene. The CDR3 totals 14 residues. CDR3 region: CASSSQGAGYGYTF. CDR3 bases: TGCGCCAGCAGCTCTCAGGGGGCTGGCTATGGCTACACCTTC.

Only one count was recorded for this clone. This chain uses TRBV7-9 with TRBJ1-5; 7 nucleotides align to TRBD1. The CDR3 consists of 15 residues. CDR1 is SEHNR, CDR2 FQNEAQ, per germline (reference sequence). V lost 5 bases and J lost 5; bases outside the gene matches: 9. The chain's CDR3 is CASSAAGQSYQPQHF. DNA of the CDR3: TGTGCCAGCAGCGCGGCGGGACAGAGCTATCAGCCCCAGCATTTT.

This chain connects TRBV7-8 to TRBJ1-5; D uncertain. This CDR3 spans 12 amino acids. Germline assignment: CDR1 SGHVS and CDR2 FQNEAQ. V lost 5 bases, J lost 4 bases, and 6 bases lay in between. DNA for the CDR3: TGTGCCAGCAGCCACCCTAATCAGCCCCAGCATTTT. As protein: CASSHPNQPQHF. Complete variable domain (other parts from reference TRBV7-8 and TRBJ1-5): GAGVSQSPRYKVAKRGQDVALRCDPISGHVSLFWYQQALGQGPEFLTYFQNEAQLDKSGLPSDRFFAERPEGSVSTLKIQRTQQEDSAVYLCASSHPNQPQHFGDGTRLSIL.

The chain is built from TRBV2 and TRBJ1-6; no clear D. Looked up from germline, CDR1 is SNHLY and CDR2 is FYNNEI. V dropped 2 bases and J dropped 9 bases, with 14 bases sitting between them. The CDR3 is 15 amino acids. CDR3 DNA: TGTGCCAGCAGTGAAATGGAGTGGAAACTTTCACCCCTCCACTTT. It is translated as CASSEMEWKLSPLHF. The full variable domain, rest sourced from reference TRBV2 and TRBJ1-6, is EPEVTQTPSHQVTQMGQEVILRCVPISNHLYFYWYRQILGQKVEFLVSFYNNEISEKSEIFDDQFSVERPDGSNFTLKIRSTKLEDSAMYFCASSEMEWKLSPLHFGNGTRLTVT.

Regarding this clone: The identical CDR3 is also encoded by other nucleotide sequences in the sample. The CDR3 DNA sequence: TGTGCCTGGAGTGTAACCTACGAGCAGTACTTC. Translation gives CAWSVTYEQYF. The chain links TRBV30 to TRBJ2-7; D unclear. Germline values: CDR1 GTSNPN, CDR2 SVGIG (reference sequence). The CDR3 spans 11 residues. The V end lost 0 bases, the J end lost 2 bases, and 2 bases lay between the germline ends.

The chain couples TRBV20-1 to TRBJ2-7, with TRBD2 identical over 11 bases. V gave up 3 bases and J gave up 5 bases; unmatched junction bases: 9. Germline CDR1 and CDR2: DFQATT and SNEGSKA (reference sequence). This CDR3 contains 15 residues. In DNA, the CDR3 is TGCAGTGCTAGTTTTTCACTAGCGGGGGCTGACGAGCAGTACTTC. This encodes CSASFSLAGADEQYF.

The chain carries TRBV7-9 and TRBJ1-3; D unresolved. Germline V gene sequence: CDR1 SEHNR, CDR2 FQNEAQ (reference sequence). There are 16 residues in the CDR3. V was clipped by 4 bases and J by 0 bases, with 13 bases between them. The CDR3 reads CASSSAGSYSGNTIYF. The CDR3 DNA is TGTGCCAGCAGCTCCGCCGGATCCTACTCTGGAAACACCATATATTTT. Based on the CDR3 plus reference TRBV7-9 and TRBJ1-3, the full variable domain is DTGVSQNPRHKITKRGQNVTFRCDPISEHNRLYWYRQTLGQGPEFLTYFQNEAQLEKSRLLSDRFSAERPKGSFSTLEIQRTEQGDSAMYLCASSSAGSYSGNTIYFGEGSWLTVV.

The chain couples TRBV6-5 to TRBJ2-5; D may be TRBD1 (5 bases). V lost 0 bases, J lost 5 bases, and 7 bases lay in between. The CDR3 runs to 13 residues. Germline values: CDR1 MNHEY, CDR2 SVGAGI. As DNA, the CDR3 is TGTGCCAGCAGTTACTCCTCAGGGGAGACCCAGTACTTC. Translated: CASSYSSGETQYF.

The rearrangement joins TRBV6-5 to TRBJ1-1, with a weak D call TRBD1 (5 bases). There are 15 residues in the CDR3. V lost 2 bases, J lost 1 base, and 11 bases lay in between. CDR1 MNHEY and CDR2 SVGAGI come from the germline V gene. The CDR3 loop reads CASSYGGGRNTEAFF. The CDR3 nucleotides are TGTGCCAGCAGTTACGGCGGGGGGAGGAACACTGAAGCTTTCTTT.

V usage is TRBV10-1 and J usage is TRBJ1-2; D is undetermined. V shed 3 bases and J shed 4 bases, with 9 bases lying between them. CDR3 length: 13 residues. The germline CDR1 and CDR2 sequences are WNHNN and SYGVQD (reference sequence). In DNA, the CDR3 is TGCGCCAGCAGTGAAGGCAGGACCTATGGCTACACCTTC. Translating it yields CASSEGRTYGYTF.

The chain recombines TRBV20-1 with TRBJ2-4; D is ambiguous. Germline V lookup: CDR1 DFQATT, CDR2 SNEGSKA (reference sequence). V lost 2 bases, J lost 5 bases, and 4 bases lay in between. The CDR3 length is 11 residues. CDR3 coding DNA: TGCAGTGCTAGACAGGAAAACATTCAGTACTTC. This sequence encodes CSARQENIQYF.

This clone was picked up a small number of times. V is TRBV18 and J is TRBJ2-7; D uncertain. In germline, CDR1 is KGHSH, CDR2 LQKENI. Trimming left V 3 bases short and J 7 bases short, with 16 bases between. The length of the CDR3 is 14 residues. The CDR3 DNA follows: TGTGCCAGCTCACCCATGACACAAAACGGGGAGCAGTACTTC. Translation gives CASSPMTQNGEQYF.

The genes are TRBV6-1 and TRBJ2-4; 7 nucleotides match TRBD1. CDR3 length equals 16 residues. The V and J ends lost 3 bases and 2 bases, in that order; junction bases with no gene match: 7. The germline V gene has CDR1 MNHNS and CDR2 SASEGT. CDR3 residues: CASSDGSGGTKNIQYF. CDR3 DNA: TGTGCCAGCAGTGATGGTTCAGGGGGAACCAAAAACATTCAGTACTTC.

This clone was recorded only once. This chain connects TRBV7-6 to TRBJ2-2; tentatively, D is TRBD1 (7 bases). Germline values: CDR1 SGHVS, CDR2 FNYEAQ. The CDR3 runs 18 residues. V was cut by 5 bases and J by 2 bases, with 21 bases left in between. The CDR3 DNA reads as TGTGCCAGCAGCCGTATCAGGGCCAGGGGGGCTAACACCGGGGAGCTGTTTTTT. It is translated as CASSRIRARGANTGELFF.

Only one count was recorded for this clone. The chain carries TRBV7-8 and TRBJ2-7; D is undetermined. With 5 bases removed from V and 0 bases from J, the gap between germline ends came to 8 bases. Germline V gene data show CDR1 as SGHVS and CDR2 as FQNEAQ. There are 13 residues in the CDR3. The CDR3 reads CASSPRNSYEQYF. In DNA form, the CDR3 reads TGTGCCAGCAGCCCGCGAAACTCCTACGAGCAGTACTTC.

The V call is TRBV7-9, the J call TRBJ1-2, with D perhaps matching TRBD1 (6 bases). This CDR3 contains 13 residues. V was cut by 5 bases and J by 6 bases, with 13 bases left in between. Germline V gives CDR1 SEHNR, CDR2 FQNEAQ (reference sequence). CDR3 nucleotide sequence: TGTGCCAGCAGCGCAGGACAGCTACATGGCTACACCTTC. Residues: CASSAGQLHGYTF.

The chain links TRBV4-2 to TRBJ1-1; 8 bases agree with TRBD1. The CDR3 is made up of 13 amino acids. Germline trimming cut 0 bases from V and 12 bases from J; bases unmatched to any gene: 6. Germline V lookup: CDR1 LGHNA, CDR2 YNFKEQ. The CDR3, as DNA: TGTGCCAGCAGCCAAGATTTAGGACAGGGTCCTTTCTTT. It encodes CASSQDLGQGPFF.

For this clone: The identical CDR3 is also encoded by other nucleotide sequences in the sample. V usage is TRBV6-5 and J usage is TRBJ2-5; 7 bases are a match to TRBD2. J was trimmed by 4 bases and V by 6 bases; bases with no gene match: 5. The CDR3 runs 13 residues. The germline gives CDR1 MNHEY, CDR2 SVGAGI. The CDR3 nucleotides are TGTGCCAGCAGCCGGACTAGTCGAGAGACCCAGTACTTC. The encoded protein is CASSRTSRETQYF.

The V gene is TRBV5-1, the J gene TRBJ1-1; D is undetermined. Germline V CDR1 and CDR2: SGHRS, YFSETQ. This CDR3 is built from 13 residues. V lost 4 bases and J 3 bases, leaving 10 bases between the germline ends. Written as DNA, the CDR3 is TGCGCCAGCAGCAATCAGAGGGACACTGAAGCTTTCTTT. This sequence encodes CASSNQRDTEAFF.